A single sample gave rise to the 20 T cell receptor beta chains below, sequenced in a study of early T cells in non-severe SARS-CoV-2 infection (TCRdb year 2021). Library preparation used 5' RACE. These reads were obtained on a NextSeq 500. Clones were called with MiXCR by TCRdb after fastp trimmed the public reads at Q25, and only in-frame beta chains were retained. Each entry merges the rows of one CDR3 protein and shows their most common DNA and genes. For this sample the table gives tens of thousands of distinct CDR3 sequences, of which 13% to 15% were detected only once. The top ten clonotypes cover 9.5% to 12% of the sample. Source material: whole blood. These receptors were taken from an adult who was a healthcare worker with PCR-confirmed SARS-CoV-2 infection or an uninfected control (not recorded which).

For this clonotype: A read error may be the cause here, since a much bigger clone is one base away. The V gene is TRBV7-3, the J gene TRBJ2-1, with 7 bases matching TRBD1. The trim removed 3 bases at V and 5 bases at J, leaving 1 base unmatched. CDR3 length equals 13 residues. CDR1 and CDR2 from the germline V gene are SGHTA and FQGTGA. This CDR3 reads CASSFDRDNEQFF. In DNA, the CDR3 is TGTGCCAGCAGCTTTGACAGGGACAATGAGCAGTTCTTC. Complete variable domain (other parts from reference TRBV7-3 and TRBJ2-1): GAGVSQTPSNKVTEKGKYVELRCDPISGHTALYWYRQSLGQGPEFLIYFQGTGAADDSGLPNDRFFAVRPEGSVSTLKIQRTERGDSAVYLCASSFDRDNEQFFGPGTRLTVL.

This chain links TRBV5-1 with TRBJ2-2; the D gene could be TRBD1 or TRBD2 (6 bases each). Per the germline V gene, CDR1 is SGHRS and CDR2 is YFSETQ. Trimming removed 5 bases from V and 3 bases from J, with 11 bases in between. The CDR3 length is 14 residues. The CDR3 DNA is TGCGCCAGCAGTTCGGGGGCGGACACCGGGGAGCTGTTTTTT. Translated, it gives CASSSGADTGELFF.

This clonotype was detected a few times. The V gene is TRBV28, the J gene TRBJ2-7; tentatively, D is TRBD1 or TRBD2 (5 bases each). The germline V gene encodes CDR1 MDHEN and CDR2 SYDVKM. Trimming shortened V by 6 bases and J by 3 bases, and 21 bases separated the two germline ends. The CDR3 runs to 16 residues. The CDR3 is CASSPRTGGRFYEQYF. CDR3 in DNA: TGTGCCAGCAGCCCACGAACAGGAGGTAGATTCTACGAGCAGTACTTC. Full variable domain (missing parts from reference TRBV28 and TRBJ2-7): DVKVTQSSRYLVKRTGEKVFLECVQDMDHENMFWYRQDPGLGLRLIYFSYDVKMKEKGDIPEGYSVSREKKERFSLILESASTNQTSMYLCASSPRTGGRFYEQYFGPGTRLTVT.

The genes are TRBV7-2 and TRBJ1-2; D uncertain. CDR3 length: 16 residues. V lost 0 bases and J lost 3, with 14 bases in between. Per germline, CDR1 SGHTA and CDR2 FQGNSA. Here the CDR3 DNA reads TGTGCCAGCAGCTTAGCCGTGGCAACAGCGGACTATGGCTACACCTTC. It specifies CASSLAVATADYGYTF.

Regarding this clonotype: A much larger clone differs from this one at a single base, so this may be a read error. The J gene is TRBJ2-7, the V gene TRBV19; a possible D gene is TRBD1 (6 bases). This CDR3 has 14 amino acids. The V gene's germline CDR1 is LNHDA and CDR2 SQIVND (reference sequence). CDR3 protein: CTSSIAGRGHEQYF. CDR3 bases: TGTACCAGTAGTATAGCTGGCAGGGGCCACGAGCAGTACTTC. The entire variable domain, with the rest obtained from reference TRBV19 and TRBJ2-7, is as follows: DGGITQSPKYLFRKEGQNVTLSCEQNLNHDAMYWYRQDPGQGLRLIYYSQIVNDFQKGDIAEGYSVSREKKESFPLTVTSAQKNPTAFYLCTSSIAGRGHEQYFGPGTRLTVT.

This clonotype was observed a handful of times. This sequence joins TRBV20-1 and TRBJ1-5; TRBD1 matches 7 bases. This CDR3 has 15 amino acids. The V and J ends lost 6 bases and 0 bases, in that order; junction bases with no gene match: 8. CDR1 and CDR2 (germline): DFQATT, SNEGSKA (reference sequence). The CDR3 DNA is TGCAGTGCAACCCCGACAGGGATTAGCAATCAGCCCCAGCATTTT. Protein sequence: CSATPTGISNQPQHF.

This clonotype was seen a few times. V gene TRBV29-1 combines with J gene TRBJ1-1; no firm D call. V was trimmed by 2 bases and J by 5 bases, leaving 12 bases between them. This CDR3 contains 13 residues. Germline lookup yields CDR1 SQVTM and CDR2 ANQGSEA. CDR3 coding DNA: TGCAGCGTTGAAAAGGCGACGAATACTGAAGCTTTCTTT. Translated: CSVEKATNTEAFF.

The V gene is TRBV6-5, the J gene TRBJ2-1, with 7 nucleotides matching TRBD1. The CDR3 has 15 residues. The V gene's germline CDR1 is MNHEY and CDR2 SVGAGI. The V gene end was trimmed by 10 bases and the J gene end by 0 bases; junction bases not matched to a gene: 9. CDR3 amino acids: CATLPRGPSYNEQFF. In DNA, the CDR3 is TGTGCCACCCTCCCTAGGGGGCCCTCCTACAATGAGCAGTTCTTC.

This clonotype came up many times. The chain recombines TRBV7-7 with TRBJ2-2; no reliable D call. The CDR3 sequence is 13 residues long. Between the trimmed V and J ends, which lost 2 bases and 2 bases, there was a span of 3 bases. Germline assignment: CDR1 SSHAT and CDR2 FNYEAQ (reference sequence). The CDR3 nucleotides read TGTGCCAGCAGCTTAACCAACACCGGGGAGCTGTTTTTT. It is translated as CASSLTNTGELFF.

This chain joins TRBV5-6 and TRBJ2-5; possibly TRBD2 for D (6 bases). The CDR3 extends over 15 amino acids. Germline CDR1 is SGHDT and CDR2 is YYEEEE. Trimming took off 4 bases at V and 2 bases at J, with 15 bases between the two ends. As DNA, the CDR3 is TGTGCCAGCAGCCAACTCGGGCGGGGTCAAGAGACCCAGTACTTC. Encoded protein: CASSQLGRGQETQYF.

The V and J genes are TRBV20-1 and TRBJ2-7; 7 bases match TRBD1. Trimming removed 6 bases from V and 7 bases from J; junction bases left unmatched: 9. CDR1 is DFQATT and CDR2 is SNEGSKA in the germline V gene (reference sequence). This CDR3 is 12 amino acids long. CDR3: CSATTGAEEQYF. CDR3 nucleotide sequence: TGCAGTGCCACAACAGGGGCGGAGGAGCAGTACTTC.

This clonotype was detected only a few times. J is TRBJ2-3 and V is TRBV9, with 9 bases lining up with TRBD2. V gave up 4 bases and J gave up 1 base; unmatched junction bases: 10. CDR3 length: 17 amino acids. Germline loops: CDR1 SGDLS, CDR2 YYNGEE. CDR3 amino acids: CASSPTARGGGTDTQYF. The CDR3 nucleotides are TGTGCCAGCAGCCCCACGGCCCGCGGGGGGGGCACAGATACGCAGTATTTT.

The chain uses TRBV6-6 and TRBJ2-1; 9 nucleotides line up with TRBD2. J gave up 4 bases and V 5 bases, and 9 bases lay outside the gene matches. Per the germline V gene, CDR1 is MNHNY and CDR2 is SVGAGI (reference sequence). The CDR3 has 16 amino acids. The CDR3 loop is CASSPVKRGVYNEQFF. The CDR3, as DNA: TGTGCCAGCAGTCCAGTTAAGCGGGGGGTTTACAATGAGCAGTTCTTC.

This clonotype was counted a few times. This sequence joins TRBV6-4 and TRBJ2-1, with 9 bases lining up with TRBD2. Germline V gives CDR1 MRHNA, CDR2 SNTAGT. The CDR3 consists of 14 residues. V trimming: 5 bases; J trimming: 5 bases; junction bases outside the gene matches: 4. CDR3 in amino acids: CASSSSGEHNEQFF. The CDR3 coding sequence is TGTGCCAGCAGTTCTAGCGGGGAGCACAATGAGCAGTTCTTC.

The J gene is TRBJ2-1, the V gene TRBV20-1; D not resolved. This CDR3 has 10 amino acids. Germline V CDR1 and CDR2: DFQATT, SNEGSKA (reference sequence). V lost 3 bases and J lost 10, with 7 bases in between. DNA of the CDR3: TGCAGTGCTAGTTACCGGGAGCAGTTCTTC. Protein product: CSASYREQFF.

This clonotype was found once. This CDR3 is CASSSLQGARGYGYTF. The CDR3 DNA is TGTGCCAGCAGCTCCTTACAGGGGGCAAGAGGGTATGGCTACACCTTC. The V gene is TRBV11-2, the J gene TRBJ1-2, with 9 bases lining up with TRBD1. The CDR3 is 16 residues long. Germline V gene lookup returns CDR1 SGHAT and CDR2 FQNNGV. V gave up 4 bases and J gave up 5 bases; unmatched junction bases: 11.

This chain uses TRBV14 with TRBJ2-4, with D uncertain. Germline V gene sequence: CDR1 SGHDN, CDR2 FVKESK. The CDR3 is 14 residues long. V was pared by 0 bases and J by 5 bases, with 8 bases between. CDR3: CASSQDRSQNIQYF. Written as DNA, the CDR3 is TGTGCCAGCAGCCAAGACAGGTCCCAAAACATTCAGTACTTC.

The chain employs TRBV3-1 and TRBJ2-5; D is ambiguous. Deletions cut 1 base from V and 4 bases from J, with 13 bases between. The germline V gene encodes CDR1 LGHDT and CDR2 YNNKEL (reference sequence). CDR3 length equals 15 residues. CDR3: CASSQVGSTRETQYF. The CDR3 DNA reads TGTGCCAGCAGCCAAGTTGGGTCGACTCGAGAGACCCAGTACTTC.

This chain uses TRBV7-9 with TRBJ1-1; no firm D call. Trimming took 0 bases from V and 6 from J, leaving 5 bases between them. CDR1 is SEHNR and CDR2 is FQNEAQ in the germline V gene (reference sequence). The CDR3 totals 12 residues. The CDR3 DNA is TGTGCCAGCAGCTTAGCTGTAGCTGAAGCTTTCTTT. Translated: CASSLAVAEAFF.

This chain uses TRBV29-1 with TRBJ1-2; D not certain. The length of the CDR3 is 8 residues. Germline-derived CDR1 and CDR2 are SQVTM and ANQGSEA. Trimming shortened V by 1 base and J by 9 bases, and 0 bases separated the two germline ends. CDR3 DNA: TGCAGCGTTGAAGGCTACACCTTC. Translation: CSVEGYTF.